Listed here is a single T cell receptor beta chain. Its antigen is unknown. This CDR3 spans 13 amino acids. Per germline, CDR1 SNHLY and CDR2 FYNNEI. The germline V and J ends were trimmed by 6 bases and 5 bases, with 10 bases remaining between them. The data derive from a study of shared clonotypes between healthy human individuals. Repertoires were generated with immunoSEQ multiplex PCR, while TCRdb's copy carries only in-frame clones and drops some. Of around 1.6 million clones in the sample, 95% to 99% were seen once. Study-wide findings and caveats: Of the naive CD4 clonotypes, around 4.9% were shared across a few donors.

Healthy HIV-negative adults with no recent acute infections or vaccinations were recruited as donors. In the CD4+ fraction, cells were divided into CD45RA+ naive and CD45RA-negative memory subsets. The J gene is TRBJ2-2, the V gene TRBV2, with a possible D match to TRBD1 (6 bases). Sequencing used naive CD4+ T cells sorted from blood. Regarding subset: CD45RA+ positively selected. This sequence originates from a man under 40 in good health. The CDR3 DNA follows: TGTGCCAGCAGGGCTGGACAGACCGGGGAGCTGTTTTTT. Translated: CASRAGQTGELFF.